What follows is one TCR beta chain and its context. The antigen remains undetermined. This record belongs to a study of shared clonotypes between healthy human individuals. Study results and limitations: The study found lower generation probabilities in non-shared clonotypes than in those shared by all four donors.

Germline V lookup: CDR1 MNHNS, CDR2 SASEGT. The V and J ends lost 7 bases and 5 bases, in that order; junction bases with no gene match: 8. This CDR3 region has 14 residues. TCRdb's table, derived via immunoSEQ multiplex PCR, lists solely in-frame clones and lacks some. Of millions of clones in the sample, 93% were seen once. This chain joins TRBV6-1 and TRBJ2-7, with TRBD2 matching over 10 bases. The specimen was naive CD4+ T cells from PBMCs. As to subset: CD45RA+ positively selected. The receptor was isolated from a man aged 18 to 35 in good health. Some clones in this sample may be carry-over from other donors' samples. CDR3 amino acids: CASKPTSGKNEQYF. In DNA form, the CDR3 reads TGTGCCAGCAAGCCAACTAGCGGGAAAAACGAGCAGTACTTC.